The clone carrying this T cell receptor beta chain was seen at least ten times. Its antigen remains unidentified. CDR1 and CDR2 (germline): LGHDT, YNNKEL (reference sequence). CDR3 size: 14 residues. V shed 4 bases, J shed 5 bases, and the junction held 4 bases outside the gene matches. This sample is drawn from a study of early T cells in non-severe SARS-CoV-2 infection. Study context: Chains were not paired, and sequencing was done on bulk RNA from unsorted whole blood.

General study results and limits: A preference for anti-spike CD8 responses marked VDJdb matching, which missed private and CD4 specificities.

The TCR library protocol was used to attach unique molecular identifiers. These identifiers were attached to individual cDNA molecules. From the 5' RACE reads, TCRdb called clonotypes with MiXCR, one entry per CDR3 protein. The top ten hold roughly 4% of the sample, which has some 40,000 distinct CDR3 sequences, about 5.5% seen once. The chain combines TRBV3-1 with TRBJ1-5; 8 nucleotides agree with TRBD1. The clonotype originates from an adult who was a healthcare worker with PCR-confirmed SARS-CoV-2 infection or an uninfected control (not recorded which). The sequencing used whole blood, collected at baseline. The CDR3 here is CASSPRTGYQPQHF. Here the CDR3 DNA reads TGTGCCAGCAGCCCCCGGACAGGGTATCAGCCCCAGCATTTT.